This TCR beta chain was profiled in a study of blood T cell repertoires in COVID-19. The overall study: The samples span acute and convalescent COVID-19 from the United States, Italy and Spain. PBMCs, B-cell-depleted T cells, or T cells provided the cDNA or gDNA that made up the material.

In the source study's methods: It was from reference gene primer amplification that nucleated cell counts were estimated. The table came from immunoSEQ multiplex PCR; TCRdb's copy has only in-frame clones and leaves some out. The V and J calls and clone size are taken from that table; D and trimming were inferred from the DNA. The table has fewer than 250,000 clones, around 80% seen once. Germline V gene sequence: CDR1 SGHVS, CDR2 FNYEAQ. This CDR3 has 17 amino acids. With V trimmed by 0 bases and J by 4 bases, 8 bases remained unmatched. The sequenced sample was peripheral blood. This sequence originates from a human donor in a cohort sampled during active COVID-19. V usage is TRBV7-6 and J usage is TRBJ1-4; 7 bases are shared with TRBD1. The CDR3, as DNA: TGTGCCAGCAGCTTAGCTTCGGGGCCAGGGGGTAATGAAAAACTGTTTTTT. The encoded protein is CASSLASGPGGNEKLFF.